Below, 2 T cell receptor beta chains from the same sample are listed, as sequenced in a study of T cells after yellow fever vaccination. Each CDR3 protein is one row after TCRdb ran MiXCR on the 5' RACE reads. The sample yields around 550,000 distinct CDR3 sequences, about 19% seen once. The sequences come from PBMCs, collected 15 days after the yellow fever booster vaccination. The source of these receptors is a young man who received the YFV17D yellow fever vaccine.

A note on this clonotype: One end of the junction fails to match germline, which may point to a read error. The chain couples TRBV12-3 or TRBV12-4 to TRBJ1-2, with D uncertain. The CDR3 covers 16 residues. In nucleotides, the CDR3 is TGTGCCAGCAGCTTAGGGAGCCCCTCAGTTGGCTATGGCTACACCTTC. Translated: CASSLGSPSVGYGYTF.

This clonotype was recorded a few times. V is TRBV15 and J is TRBJ1-2, with D unclear. The length of the CDR3 is 13 residues. CDR1 is LNHNV and CDR2 is YYDKDF in the germline V gene (reference sequence). The V end lost 9 bases, the J end lost 4 bases, and 15 bases lay between the germline ends. The CDR3 DNA sequence: TGTGCCACGAGACCGGCCCCAGGCTATGGCTACACCTTC. It codes for CATRPAPGYGYTF.